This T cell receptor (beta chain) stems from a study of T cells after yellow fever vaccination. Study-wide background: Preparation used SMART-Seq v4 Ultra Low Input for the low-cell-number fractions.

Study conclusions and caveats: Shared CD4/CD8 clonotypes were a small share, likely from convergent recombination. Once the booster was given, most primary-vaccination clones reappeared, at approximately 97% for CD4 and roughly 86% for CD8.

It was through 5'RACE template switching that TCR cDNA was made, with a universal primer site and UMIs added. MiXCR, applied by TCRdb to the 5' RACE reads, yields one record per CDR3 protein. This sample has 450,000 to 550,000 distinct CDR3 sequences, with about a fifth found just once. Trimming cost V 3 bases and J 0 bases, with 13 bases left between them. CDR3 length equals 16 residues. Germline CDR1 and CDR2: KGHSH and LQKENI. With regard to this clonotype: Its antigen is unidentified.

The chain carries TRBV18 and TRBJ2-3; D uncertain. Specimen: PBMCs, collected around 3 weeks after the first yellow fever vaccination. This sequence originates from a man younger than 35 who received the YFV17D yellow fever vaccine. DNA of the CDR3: TGTGCCAGCTCACCCGGTTCAGGATCTAGCACAGATACGCAGTATTTT. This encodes CASSPGSGSSTDTQYF.